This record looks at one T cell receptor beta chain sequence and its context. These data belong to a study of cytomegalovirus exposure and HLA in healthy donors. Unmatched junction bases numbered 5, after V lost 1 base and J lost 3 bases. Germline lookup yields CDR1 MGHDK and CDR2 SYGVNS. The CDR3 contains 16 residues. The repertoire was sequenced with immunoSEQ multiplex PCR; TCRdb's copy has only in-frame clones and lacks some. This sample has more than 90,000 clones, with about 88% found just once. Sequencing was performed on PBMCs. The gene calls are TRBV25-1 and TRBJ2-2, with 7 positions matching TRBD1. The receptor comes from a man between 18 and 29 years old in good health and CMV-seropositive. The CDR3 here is CASSEFPGQYTGELFF. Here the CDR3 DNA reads TGTGCCAGCAGTGAATTCCCGGGACAGTACACCGGGGAGCTGTTTTTT.